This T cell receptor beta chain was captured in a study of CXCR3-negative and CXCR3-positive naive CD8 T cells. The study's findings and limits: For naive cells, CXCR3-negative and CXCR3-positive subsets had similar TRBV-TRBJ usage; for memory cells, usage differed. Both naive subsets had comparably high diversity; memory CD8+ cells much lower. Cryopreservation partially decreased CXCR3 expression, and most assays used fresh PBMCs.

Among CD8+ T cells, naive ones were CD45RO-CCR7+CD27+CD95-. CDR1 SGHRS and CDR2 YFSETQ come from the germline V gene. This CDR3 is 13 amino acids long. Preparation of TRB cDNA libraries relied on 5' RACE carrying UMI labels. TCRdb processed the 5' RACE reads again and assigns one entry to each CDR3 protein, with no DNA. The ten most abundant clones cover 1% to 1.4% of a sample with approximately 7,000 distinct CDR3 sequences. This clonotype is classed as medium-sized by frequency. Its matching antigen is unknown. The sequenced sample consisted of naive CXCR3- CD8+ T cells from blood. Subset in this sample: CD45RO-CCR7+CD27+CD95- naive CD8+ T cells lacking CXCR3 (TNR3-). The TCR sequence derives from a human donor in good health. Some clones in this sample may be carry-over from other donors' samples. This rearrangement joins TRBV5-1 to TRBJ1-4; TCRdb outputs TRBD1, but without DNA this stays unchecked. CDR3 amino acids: CASSLGASMELFF.